This T cell receptor beta chain was found in a study of shared clonotypes between healthy human individuals. Study-level background: Donor composition was a couple of women and three men, aged 18 to 49.

CD45RA+ naive and CD45RA-negative memory subsets were separated from CD4+ cells. This CDR3 region has 14 residues. V dropped 5 bases and J dropped 0 bases, with 10 bases sitting between them. Per the germline V gene, CDR1 is MDHEN and CDR2 is SYDVKM. The assay was immunoSEQ multiplex PCR, and TCRdb's table has in-frame clones only and misses some. This repertoire shows approximately 940,000 clones, more than 75% found once; its top ten account for nearly 1.5%. Sequenced input: memory CD4+ T cells sorted from blood. Documented subset: CD45RA-negative fraction. The chain uses TRBV28 and TRBJ1-1; possibly TRBD1 for D (5 bases). The source of this sequence is a young man in good health. CDR3 DNA sequence: TGTGCCAGCAGTATACAGGCGATGAACACTGAAGCTTTCTTT. Amino acids: CASSIQAMNTEAFF.